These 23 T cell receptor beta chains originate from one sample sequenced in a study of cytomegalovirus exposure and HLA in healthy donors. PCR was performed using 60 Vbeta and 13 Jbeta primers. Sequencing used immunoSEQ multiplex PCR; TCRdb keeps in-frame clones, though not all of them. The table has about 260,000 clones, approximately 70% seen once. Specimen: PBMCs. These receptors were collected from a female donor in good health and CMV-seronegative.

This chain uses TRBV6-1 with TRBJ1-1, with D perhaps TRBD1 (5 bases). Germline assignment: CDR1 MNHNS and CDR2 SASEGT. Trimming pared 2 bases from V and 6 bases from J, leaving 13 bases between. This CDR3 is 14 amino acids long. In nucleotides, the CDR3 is TGTGCCAGCAGTGAACGCGGTCGGGGGGCTGAAGCTTTCTTT. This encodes CASSERGRGAEAFF.

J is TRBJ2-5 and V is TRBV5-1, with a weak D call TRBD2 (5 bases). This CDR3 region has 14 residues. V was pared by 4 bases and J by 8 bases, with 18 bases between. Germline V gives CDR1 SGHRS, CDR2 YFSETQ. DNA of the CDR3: TGCGCCAGCAGCCGGGGAGCGCCCGAACCTACCCAGTACTTC. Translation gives CASSRGAPEPTQYF.

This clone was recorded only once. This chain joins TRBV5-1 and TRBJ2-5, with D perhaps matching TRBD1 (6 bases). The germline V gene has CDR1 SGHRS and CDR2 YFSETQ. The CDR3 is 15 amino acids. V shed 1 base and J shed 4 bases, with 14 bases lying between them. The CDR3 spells CASSLTRQDSETQYF. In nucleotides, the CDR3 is TGCGCCAGCAGCTTGACCAGACAGGACTCAGAGACCCAGTACTTC.

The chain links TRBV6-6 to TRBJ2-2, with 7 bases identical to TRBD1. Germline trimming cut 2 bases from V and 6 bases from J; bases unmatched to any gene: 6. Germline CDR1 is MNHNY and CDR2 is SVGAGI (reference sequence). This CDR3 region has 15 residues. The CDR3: CASSYRGREAGELFF. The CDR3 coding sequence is TGTGCCAGCAGTTACAGGGGGCGTGAGGCCGGGGAGCTGTTTTTT.

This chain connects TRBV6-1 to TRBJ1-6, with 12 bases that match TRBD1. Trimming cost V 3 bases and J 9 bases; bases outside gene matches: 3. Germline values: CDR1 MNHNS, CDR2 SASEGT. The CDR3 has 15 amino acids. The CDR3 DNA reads TGTGCCAGCAGTGACCCGGGACAGGGGGCTTCACCCCTCCACTTT. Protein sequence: CASSDPGQGASPLHF.

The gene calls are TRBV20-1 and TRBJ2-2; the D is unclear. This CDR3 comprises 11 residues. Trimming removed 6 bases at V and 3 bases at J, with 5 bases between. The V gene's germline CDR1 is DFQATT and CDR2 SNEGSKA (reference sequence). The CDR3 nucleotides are TGCAGTGCGGGCGACACCGGGGAGCTGTTTTTT. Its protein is CSAGDTGELFF.

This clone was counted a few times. The CDR3 protein is CASNQGYTEAFF. In DNA, the CDR3 is TGTGCCAGTAATCAGGGATACACTGAAGCTTTCTTT. The chain has TRBV19 and TRBJ1-1; a weak D match, TRBD1 (5 bases). The CDR3 length is 12 residues. Germline CDR1 is LNHDA and CDR2 is SQIVND (reference sequence). The V end lost 7 bases, the J end lost 3 bases, and 9 bases lay between the germline ends.

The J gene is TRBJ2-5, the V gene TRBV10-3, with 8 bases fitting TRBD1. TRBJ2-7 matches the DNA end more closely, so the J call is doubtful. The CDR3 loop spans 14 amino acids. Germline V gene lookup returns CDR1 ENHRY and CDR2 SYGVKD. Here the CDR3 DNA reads TGTGCCATCTCGACCGGGACAGGATCCTACGAGCAGTACTTC. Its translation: CAISTGTGSYEQYF.

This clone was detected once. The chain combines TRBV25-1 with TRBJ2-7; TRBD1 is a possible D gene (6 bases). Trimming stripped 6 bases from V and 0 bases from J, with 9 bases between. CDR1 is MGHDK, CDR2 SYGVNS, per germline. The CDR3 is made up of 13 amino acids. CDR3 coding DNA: TGTGCCAGCAGAGACAGGTCCTCCTACGAGCAGTACTTC. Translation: CASRDRSSYEQYF.

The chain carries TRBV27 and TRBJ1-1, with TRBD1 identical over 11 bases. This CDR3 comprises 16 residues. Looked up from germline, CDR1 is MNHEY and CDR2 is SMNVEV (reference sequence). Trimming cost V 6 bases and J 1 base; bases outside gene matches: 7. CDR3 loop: CASRPDRGLTNTEAFF. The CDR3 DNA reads TGTGCCAGCAGGCCGGACAGGGGGCTTACGAACACTGAAGCTTTCTTT.

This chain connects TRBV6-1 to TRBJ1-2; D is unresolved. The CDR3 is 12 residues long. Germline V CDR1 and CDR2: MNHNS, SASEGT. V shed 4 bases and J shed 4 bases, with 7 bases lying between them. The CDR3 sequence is CASSVESYGYTF. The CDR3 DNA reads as TGTGCCAGCAGTGTGGAGAGCTATGGCTACACCTTC.

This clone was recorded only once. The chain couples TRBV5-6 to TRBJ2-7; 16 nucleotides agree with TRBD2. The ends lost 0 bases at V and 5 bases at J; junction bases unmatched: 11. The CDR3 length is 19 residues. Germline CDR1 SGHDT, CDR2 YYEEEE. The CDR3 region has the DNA TGTGCCAGCAGCTTGGCGGGTCCCGGGACTAGCGGGAGGGCCCACGAGCAGTACTTC. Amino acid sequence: CASSLAGPGTSGRAHEQYF.

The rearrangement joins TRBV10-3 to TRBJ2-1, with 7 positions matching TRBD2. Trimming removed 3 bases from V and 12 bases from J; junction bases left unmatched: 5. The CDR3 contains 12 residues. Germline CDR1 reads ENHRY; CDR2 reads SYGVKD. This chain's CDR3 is CAISELAGAQFF. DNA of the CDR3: TGTGCCATCAGTGAACTCGCGGGAGCGCAGTTCTTC.

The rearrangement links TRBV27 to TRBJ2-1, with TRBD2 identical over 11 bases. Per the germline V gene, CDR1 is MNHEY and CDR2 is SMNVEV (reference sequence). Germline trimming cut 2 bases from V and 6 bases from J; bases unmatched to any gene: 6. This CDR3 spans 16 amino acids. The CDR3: CASSLPGLAVGNEQFF. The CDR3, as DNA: TGTGCCAGCAGTTTACCGGGACTAGCGGTAGGCAATGAGCAGTTCTTC.

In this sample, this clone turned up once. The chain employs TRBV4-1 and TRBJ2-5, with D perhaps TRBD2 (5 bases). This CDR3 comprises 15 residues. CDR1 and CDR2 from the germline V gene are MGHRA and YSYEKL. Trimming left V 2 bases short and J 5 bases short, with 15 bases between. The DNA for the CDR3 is TGCGCCAGCAGCCAAACCTATGGGAGTATTGAGACCCAGTACTTC. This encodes CASSQTYGSIETQYF.

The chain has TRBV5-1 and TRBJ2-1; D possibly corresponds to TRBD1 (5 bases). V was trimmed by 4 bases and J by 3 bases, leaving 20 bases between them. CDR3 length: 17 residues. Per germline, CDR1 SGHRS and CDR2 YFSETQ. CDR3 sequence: CASSRNPEQVFYNEQFF. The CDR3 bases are TGCGCCAGCAGCCGAAATCCGGAACAGGTTTTCTACAATGAGCAGTTCTTC.

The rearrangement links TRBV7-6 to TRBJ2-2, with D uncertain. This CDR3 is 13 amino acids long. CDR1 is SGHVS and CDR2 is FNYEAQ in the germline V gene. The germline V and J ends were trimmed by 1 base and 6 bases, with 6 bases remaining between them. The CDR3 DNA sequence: TGTGCCAGCAGCTTAGGATCGGCCGGGGAGCTGTTTTTT. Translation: CASSLGSAGELFF. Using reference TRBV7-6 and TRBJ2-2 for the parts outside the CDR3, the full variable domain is GAGVSQSPRYKVTKRGQDVALRCDPISGHVSLYWYRQALGQGPEFLTYFNYEAQQDKSGLPNDRFSAERPEGSISTLTIQRTEQRDSAMYRCASSLGSAGELFFGEGSRLTVL.

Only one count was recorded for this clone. CDR3: CASSTSPAVSYEQYF. The CDR3 DNA is TGTGCCAGTAGTACCTCCCCCGCGGTCTCCTACGAGCAGTACTTC. V and J are TRBV19 and TRBJ2-7; D is unclear. V was pared by 4 bases and J by 0 bases, with 13 bases between. The CDR3 totals 15 residues. Germline V gene sequence: CDR1 LNHDA, CDR2 SQIVND (reference sequence).

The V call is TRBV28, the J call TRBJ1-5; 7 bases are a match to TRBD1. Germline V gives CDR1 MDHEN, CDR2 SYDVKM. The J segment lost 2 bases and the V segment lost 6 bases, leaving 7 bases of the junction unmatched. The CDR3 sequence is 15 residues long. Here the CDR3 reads CASSRTGPGNQPQHF. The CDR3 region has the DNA TGTGCCAGCAGCAGGACAGGACCGGGCAATCAGCCCCAGCATTTT.

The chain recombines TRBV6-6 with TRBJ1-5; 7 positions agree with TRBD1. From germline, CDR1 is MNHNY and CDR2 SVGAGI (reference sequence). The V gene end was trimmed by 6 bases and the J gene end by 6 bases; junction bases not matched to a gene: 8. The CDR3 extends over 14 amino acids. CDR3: CASSPAGGGQPQHF. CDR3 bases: TGTGCCAGCAGCCCCGCAGGGGGAGGTCAGCCCCAGCATTTT.

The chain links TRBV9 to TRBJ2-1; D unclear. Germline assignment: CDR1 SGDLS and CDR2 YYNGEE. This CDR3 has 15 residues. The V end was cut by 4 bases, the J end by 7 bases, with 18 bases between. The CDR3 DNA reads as TGTGCCAGCAGCAAGTTCTTGCTAGAGCCGAATGAGCAGTTCTTC. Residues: CASSKFLLEPNEQFF.

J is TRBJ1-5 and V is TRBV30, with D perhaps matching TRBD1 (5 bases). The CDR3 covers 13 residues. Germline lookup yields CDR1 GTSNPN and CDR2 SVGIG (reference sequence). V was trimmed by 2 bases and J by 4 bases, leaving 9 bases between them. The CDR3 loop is CAWSRGRNQPQHF. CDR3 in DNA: TGTGCCTGGAGTCGGGGGAGGAATCAGCCCCAGCATTTT.

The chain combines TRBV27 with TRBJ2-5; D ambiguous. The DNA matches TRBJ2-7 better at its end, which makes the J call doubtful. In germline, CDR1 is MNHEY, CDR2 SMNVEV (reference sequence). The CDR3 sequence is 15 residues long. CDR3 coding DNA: TGTGCCAGCAGTTTTTCTGCGTCAAGCTCCTACGAGCAGTACTTC. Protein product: CASSFSASSSYEQYF.